The entry below describes one T cell receptor beta chain. Antigen specificity is unknown. The junction and the germline gene differ at one end; a read error may be behind it. This entry belongs to a study of identical twins. Study results and caveats: Models predicted less out-of-frame TCR alpha sharing in monozygotic twins than was found.

Unique molecular identifiers were present on cDNA, and template switching added a universal primer site. Each CDR3 protein gets one entry after TCRdb re-called the 5' RACE reads with MiXCR. This table has some 1,600,000 distinct CDR3 sequences, less than 35% appearing once. Germline V CDR1 and CDR2: MDHEN, SYDVKM. CDR3 length: 13 amino acids. This chain uses TRBV28 with TRBJ2-3, with D perhaps matching TRBD1 (7 bases). This receptor was identified in a newborn girl in good health. Material for sequencing was cord blood. The CDR3 loop is CAGSDPGGDTQYF. The DNA of the CDR3 is TGTGCCGGCAGTGATCCAGGGGGGGATACGCAGTATTTT.